Many counts were recorded for the clone carrying this T cell receptor beta chain. Its specificity is not known. TCR beta CDR3 sequences were amplified from RNA transcripts. The study used the HTBI primer set for a first-round RT-PCR of the TCR CDR3. Each CDR3 protein is one row after TCRdb ran MiXCR on the multiplex PCR reads. The table shows around 490,000 distinct CDR3 sequences, with less than 20% occurring only once. This entry comes from a study of T cells in Graves' hyperthyroidism and ophthalmopathy. Study-level findings and limits: The model identified upcoming ophthalmopathy a median about 6.5 months ahead of onset. Most thyroid clonotypes with frequency above 0.001 were detected in blood.

CDR3 length equals 14 residues. Germline-derived CDR1 and CDR2 are LGHDT and YNNKEL (reference sequence). The germline V and J ends were trimmed by 4 bases and 0 bases, with 8 bases remaining between them. Sample: blood. The TCR was taken from a man aged 35-49 years with Graves' ophthalmopathy. The chain combines TRBV3-1 with TRBJ2-3, with D possibly matching TRBD2 (5 bases). The CDR3: CASSRTGSTDTQYF. The CDR3 nucleotides are TGTGCCAGCAGCCGGACGGGAAGCACAGATACGCAGTATTTT.